This T cell receptor (beta chain) emerged from a study of T cells in Graves' hyperthyroidism and ophthalmopathy. The CDR3 is made up of 17 amino acids. Germline V gene data show CDR1 as MNHEY and CDR2 as SVGAGI. Trimming removed 2 bases from V and 0 bases from J, with 11 bases in between. Authors of the study amplified TCR beta CDR3 regions from RNA transcripts. Researchers ran a first-round RT-PCR on the TCR CDR3 using the HTBI primer set. TCRdb analysed the multiplex PCR reads with MiXCR anew, one entry per CDR3 protein. The repertoire holds 750,000 to 900,000 distinct CDR3 sequences, with 38% as singletons. Findings and limits, study-wide: Most thyroid clonotypes that were expanded above 0.001 also turned up in blood.

This clonotype was detected a few times. Its antigen is undetermined. Sequencing used blood. The receptor's source is a young man with Graves' hyperthyroidism. This chain joins TRBV6-5 and TRBJ2-6; D might be TRBD1 (5 bases). The CDR3 DNA sequence: TGTGCCAGCAGTTACGGGCAGGGAAGCTCTGGGGCCAACGTCCTGACTTTC. This codes for CASSYGQGSSGANVLTF.